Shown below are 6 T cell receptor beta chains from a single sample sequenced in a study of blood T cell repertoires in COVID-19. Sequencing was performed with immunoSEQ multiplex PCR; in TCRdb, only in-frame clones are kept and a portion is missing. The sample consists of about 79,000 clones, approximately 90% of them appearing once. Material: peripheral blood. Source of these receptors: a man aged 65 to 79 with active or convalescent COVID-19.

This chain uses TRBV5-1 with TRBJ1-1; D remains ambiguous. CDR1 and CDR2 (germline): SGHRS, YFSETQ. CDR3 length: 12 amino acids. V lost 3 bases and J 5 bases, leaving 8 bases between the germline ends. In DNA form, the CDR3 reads TGCGCCAGCAGCTGGGCCGGAACTGAAGCTTTCTTT. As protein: CASSWAGTEAFF.

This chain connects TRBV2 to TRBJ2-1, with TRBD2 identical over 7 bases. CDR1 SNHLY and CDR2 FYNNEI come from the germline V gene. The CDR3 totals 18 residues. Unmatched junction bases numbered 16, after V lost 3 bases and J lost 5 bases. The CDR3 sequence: CASSDAQTARTRDNEQFF. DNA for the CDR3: TGTGCCAGCAGTGATGCCCAGACAGCTAGGACTAGAGACAATGAGCAGTTCTTC.

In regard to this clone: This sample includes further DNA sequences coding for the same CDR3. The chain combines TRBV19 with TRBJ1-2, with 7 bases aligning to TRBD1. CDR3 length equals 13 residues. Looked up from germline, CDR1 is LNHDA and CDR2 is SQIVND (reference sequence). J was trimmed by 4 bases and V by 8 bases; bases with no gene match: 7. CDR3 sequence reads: CASGDRDSYGYTF. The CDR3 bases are TGTGCCAGTGGAGACCGGGACAGCTATGGCTACACCTTC.

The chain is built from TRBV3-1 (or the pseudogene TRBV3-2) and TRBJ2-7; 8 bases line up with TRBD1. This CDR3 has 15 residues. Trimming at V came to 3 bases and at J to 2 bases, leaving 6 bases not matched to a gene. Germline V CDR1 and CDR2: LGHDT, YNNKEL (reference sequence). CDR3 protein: CASSQRDRPPYEQYF. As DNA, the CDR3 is TGTGCCAGCAGCCAGAGGGACAGGCCCCCCTACGAGCAGTACTTC.

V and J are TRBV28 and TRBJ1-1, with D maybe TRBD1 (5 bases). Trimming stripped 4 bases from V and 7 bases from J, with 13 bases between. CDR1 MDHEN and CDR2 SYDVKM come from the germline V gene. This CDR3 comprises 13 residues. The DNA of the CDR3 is TGTGCCAGCAGTTCCGTTAATCAGGGTGAAGCTTTCTTT. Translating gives CASSSVNQGEAFF.

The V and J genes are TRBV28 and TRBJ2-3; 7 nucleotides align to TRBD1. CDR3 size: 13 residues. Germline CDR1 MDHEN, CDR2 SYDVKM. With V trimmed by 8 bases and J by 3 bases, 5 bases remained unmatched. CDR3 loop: CASFRQGTDTQYF. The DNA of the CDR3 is TGTGCCAGCTTTCGACAGGGTACAGATACGCAGTATTTT.